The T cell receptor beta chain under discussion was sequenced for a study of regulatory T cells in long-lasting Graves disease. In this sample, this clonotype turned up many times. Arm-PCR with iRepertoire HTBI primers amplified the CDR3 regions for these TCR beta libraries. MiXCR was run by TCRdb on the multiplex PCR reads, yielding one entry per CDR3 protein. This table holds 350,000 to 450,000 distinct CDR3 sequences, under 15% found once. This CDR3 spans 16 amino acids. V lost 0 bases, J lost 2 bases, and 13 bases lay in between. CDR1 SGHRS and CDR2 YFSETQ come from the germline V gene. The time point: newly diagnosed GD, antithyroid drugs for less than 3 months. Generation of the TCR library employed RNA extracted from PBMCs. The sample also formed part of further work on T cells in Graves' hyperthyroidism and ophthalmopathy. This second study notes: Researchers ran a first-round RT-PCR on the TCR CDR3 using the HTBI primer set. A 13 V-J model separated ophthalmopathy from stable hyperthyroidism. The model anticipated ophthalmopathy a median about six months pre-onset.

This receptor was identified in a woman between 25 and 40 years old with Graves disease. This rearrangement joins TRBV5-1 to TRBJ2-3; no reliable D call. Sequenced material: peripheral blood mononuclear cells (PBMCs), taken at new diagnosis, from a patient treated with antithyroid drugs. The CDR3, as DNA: TGCGCCAGCAGCTTGGCCCCGCCACTCATCACAGATACGCAGTATTTT. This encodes CASSLAPPLITDTQYF.